These 22 T cell receptor beta chains share one sample of origin, sequenced in a study of metastatic and nonmetastatic thyroid tumors. Using MiXCR, TCRdb reanalyzed the PCR reads. This repertoire shows approximately 39,000 clones, under 25% found once; its top ten account for around 15%. All patients were untreated before thyroid surgery. Sample: blood. The source is a female donor with papillary thyroid cancer or a benign thyroid nodule (not recorded which). Some clones in this sample may be carry-over from other donors' samples.

This clone was observed many times. J is TRBJ2-3 and V is TRBV19, with TRBD2 matching over 7 bases. Germline CDR1 is LNHDA and CDR2 is SQIVND (reference sequence). The CDR3 consists of 15 residues. The ends lost 3 bases at V and 0 bases at J; junction bases unmatched: 3. CDR3 amino acids: CASSMWRESTDTQYF. The CDR3 region has the DNA TGTGCCAGTAGTATGTGGCGGGAGAGCACAGATACGCAGTATTTT.

This clone occurred many times. J is TRBJ2-2 and V is TRBV20-1; TRBD1 or TRBD2 may be the D gene (5 bases each). This CDR3 contains 15 residues. V lost 0 bases, J lost 6 bases, and 14 bases lay in between. Germline CDR1 and CDR2: DFQATT and SNEGSKA (reference sequence). The CDR3 loop reads CSARDPGEGAGELFF. The CDR3 DNA reads TGCAGTGCTAGAGATCCCGGGGAAGGGGCCGGGGAGCTGTTTTTT.

This clone was counted between two and nine times. The chain employs TRBV12-3 or TRBV12-4 and TRBJ2-7; possibly TRBD2 for D (5 bases). The CDR3 extends over 13 amino acids. Trimming stripped 2 bases from V and 7 bases from J, with 12 bases between. This chain's CDR3 is CASSLRVTGEQYF. In DNA form, the CDR3 reads TGTGCCAGCAGTTTACGGGTAACGGGGGAGCAGTACTTC.

With respect to this clone: Possible read error: a much larger clone is one base away. This sequence joins TRBV27 and TRBJ2-7; D unresolved. This CDR3 has 13 residues. Per the germline V gene, CDR1 is MNHEY and CDR2 is SMNVEV (reference sequence). The CDR3 coding sequence is TGTGCCAGCAGTTTGGTGGGCTCCTACGGGCAGTACTTC. Residues: CASSLVGSYGQYF.

Many counts were recorded for this clone. The rearrangement uses TRBV7-8 and TRBJ2-5; no clear D. This CDR3 is 15 amino acids long. The V end lost 1 base, the J end lost 1 base, and 10 bases lay between the germline ends. The germline V gene encodes CDR1 SGHVS and CDR2 FQNEAQ. For the CDR3, the DNA is TGTGCCAGCAGCTTAGTAGTACGGAGCCAAGAGACCCAGTACTTC. Translated: CASSLVVRSQETQYF.

This clone has at least ten counts. The chain couples TRBV12-3 or TRBV12-4 to TRBJ1-4, with D unclear. This CDR3 has 16 amino acids. Trimming left V 0 bases short and J 4 bases short, with 12 bases between. In DNA, the CDR3 is TGTGCCAGCAGTTTAGCCTCGACTGCCTTTAATGAAAAACTGTTTTTT. It is translated as CASSLASTAFNEKLFF.

The chain couples TRBV13 to TRBJ2-5; D ambiguous. V was pared by 0 bases and J by 0 bases, with 5 bases between. Germline V gives CDR1 PRHDT, CDR2 FYEKMQ (reference sequence). This CDR3 region has 14 residues. CDR3 amino acids: CASSLGAYQETQYF. DNA for the CDR3: TGTGCCAGCAGCTTAGGGGCGTACCAAGAGACCCAGTACTTC. Looking up the rest from reference TRBV13 and TRBJ2-5 gives the full variable domain: AAGVIQSPRHLIKEKRETATLKCYPIPRHDTVYWYQQGPGQDPQFLISFYEKMQSDKGSIPDRFSAQQFSDYHSELNMSSLELGDSALYFCASSLGAYQETQYFGPGTRLLVL.

This clone was counted at least ten times. V usage is TRBV4-1 and J usage is TRBJ2-1; 10 bases are a match to TRBD1. Germline V lookup: CDR1 MGHRA, CDR2 YSYEKL. The CDR3 has 16 amino acids. J was trimmed by 6 bases and V by 3 bases; bases with no gene match: 8. The CDR3 spells CASSQGGQGGLNEQFF. For the CDR3, the DNA is TGCGCCAGCAGCCAGGGCGGACAGGGGGGCCTCAATGAGCAGTTCTTC.

This clone has at least ten counts. The chain couples TRBV2 to TRBJ1-5; TRBD1 matches 10 bases. Germline V gene lookup returns CDR1 SNHLY and CDR2 FYNNEI. The CDR3 consists of 15 residues. The junction had 8 bases not matched to a gene; V was cut back by 8 bases and J by 4 bases. CDR3 protein: CASVGGTGANQPQHF. The CDR3 DNA follows: TGTGCCAGCGTAGGTGGGACAGGGGCAAATCAGCCCCAGCATTTT.

The table lists this clone with many counts. The chain is built from TRBV20-1 and TRBJ2-3; 8 bases agree with TRBD2. This CDR3 spans 16 amino acids. Trimming at V came to 6 bases and at J to 5 bases, leaving 16 bases not matched to a gene. Germline values: CDR1 DFQATT, CDR2 SNEGSKA (reference sequence). The CDR3 DNA is TGCAGTGCGGCCGACTTTAGCGGGATGCAGGGAGATACGCAGTATTTT. Translated, it gives CSAADFSGMQGDTQYF.

This clone was recorded many times. Here the CDR3 reads CSARSLAGDTGELFF. CDR3 bases: TGCAGTGCCAGATCACTAGCGGGAGACACCGGGGAGCTGTTTTTT. The V and J genes are TRBV20-1 and TRBJ2-2; 11 positions agree with TRBD2. The J segment lost 3 bases and the V segment lost 6 bases, leaving 6 bases of the junction unmatched. CDR3 length: 15 residues. CDR1 DFQATT and CDR2 SNEGSKA come from the germline V gene (reference sequence).

This clone was observed many times. CDR3 DNA sequence: TGTGCCAGCAACCCAGGGATCAGGGAGGGAACTGAAGCTTTCTTT. This sequence encodes CASNPGIREGTEAFF. V and J are TRBV28 and TRBJ1-1, with D possibly matching TRBD1 (5 bases). The CDR3 contains 15 residues. V was shortened by 7 bases and J by 5 bases, with 20 bases between the two germline ends. Germline-derived CDR1 and CDR2 are MDHEN and SYDVKM.

Turning to this clone: One end of the junction is discordant with germline, which a read error may explain. This chain links TRBV4-2 with TRBJ2-3; a weak D match, TRBD2 (6 bases). Germline-derived CDR1 and CDR2 are LGHNA and YNFKEQ. This CDR3 has 15 amino acids. The chain's CDR3 is CARSQDRGGRDTQYF. The CDR3 DNA is TGTGCCAGAAGCCAAGATCGCGGAGGGCGGGATACGCAGTATTTT.

This clone was seen a few times. This chain links TRBV11-2 with TRBJ1-4, with D unresolved. CDR1 SGHAT and CDR2 FQNNGV come from the germline V gene. The length of the CDR3 is 14 residues. Trimming removed 5 bases at V and 5 bases at J, with 12 bases between. The CDR3 sequence: CASSPMRGNEKLFF. The CDR3 coding sequence is TGTGCCAGCAGCCCAATGCGGGGAAATGAAAAACTGTTTTTT.

A word on this clone: One junction end disagrees with the germline gene, perhaps due to a read error. The chain couples TRBV11-3 to TRBJ1-1; maybe TRBD1 (5 bases). CDR3 size: 15 residues. Germline CDR1 reads SGHNT; CDR2 reads YENEEA. The CDR3 reads CASSPAYRWNTEPFF. The CDR3 DNA reads as TGTGCCAGCAGCCCAGCATACAGGTGGAACACTGAACCTTTCTTT.

This chain connects TRBV18 to TRBJ2-5; D tentatively reads TRBD1 or TRBD2 (5 bases each). The germline gives CDR1 KGHSH, CDR2 LQKENI. The CDR3 has 12 residues. The V end lost 4 bases, the J end lost 5 bases, and 8 bases lay between the germline ends. CDR3 DNA sequence: TGTGCCAGCTCACGGGACGGGGAGACCCAGTACTTC. This gives the protein CASSRDGETQYF.

This clone was counted many times. This chain connects TRBV19 to TRBJ1-2, with 7 bases that match TRBD1. The CDR3 consists of 14 residues. The germline V gene has CDR1 LNHDA and CDR2 SQIVND (reference sequence). Trimming removed 1 base from V and 5 bases from J; junction bases left unmatched: 4. Written as DNA, the CDR3 is TGTGCCAGTAGTATAGTGGAGGGGGCATATGGCTACACCTTC. Amino acids: CASSIVEGAYGYTF.

The V gene is TRBV20-1, the J gene TRBJ2-7, with 8 positions matching TRBD2. The CDR3 loop spans 15 amino acids. Losses at the gene ends were 6 bases for V and 3 bases for J; bases not matched to a gene: 13. Germline CDR1 reads DFQATT; CDR2 reads SNEGSKA (reference sequence). CDR3 sequence (DNA): TGCAGTGCACCTACGCAGAGCGGGAGATTCTACGAGCAGTACTTC. As protein: CSAPTQSGRFYEQYF.

This clone was counted many times. The chain is built from TRBV28 and TRBJ1-2, with 7 positions matching TRBD1. The CDR3 spans 15 residues. The germline gives CDR1 MDHEN, CDR2 SYDVKM. V lost 5 bases and J lost 0; bases outside the gene matches: 6. CDR3 coding DNA: TGTGCCAGCAGTATGGGGGACAGTACTAACTATGGCTACACCTTC. Encoded protein: CASSMGDSTNYGYTF.

This clone is labeled as medium-sized. The chain's CDR3 is CASILDTMNTEAFF. The CDR3 nucleotides read TGTGCCAGCATCTTGGACACAATGAACACTGAAGCTTTCTTT. This chain connects TRBV2 to TRBJ1-1; tentatively, D is TRBD1 (5 bases). The germline V gene has CDR1 SNHLY and CDR2 FYNNEI. This CDR3 has 14 residues. The V end was cut by 7 bases, the J end by 0 bases, with 12 bases between.

This clone was observed at least ten times. Other nucleotide sequences from this sample produce the same CDR3. The chain employs TRBV5-1 and TRBJ2-1; D is uncertain. This CDR3 has 12 amino acids. The ends were cut back, 7 bases at V and 3 bases at J, with 8 bases in the middle. From germline, CDR1 is SGHRS and CDR2 YFSETQ. The CDR3 reads CASGLNYNEQFF. The DNA for the CDR3 is TGCGCCAGCGGCCTAAACTACAATGAGCAGTTCTTC.

V usage is TRBV5-1 and J usage is TRBJ1-4, with D possibly matching TRBD1 (6 bases). V was clipped by 1 base and J by 7 bases, with 14 bases between them. Germline assignment: CDR1 SGHRS and CDR2 YFSETQ. The length of the CDR3 is 15 residues. The CDR3 DNA reads TGCGCCAGCAGCTTGTTAACAGGGAACCCTGAAAAACTGTTTTTT. Encoded protein: CASSLLTGNPEKLFF.